This paragraph reports one T cell receptor (beta chain). Antigen: not known. The record originates from a study of a mutant IDH1 vaccine in newly diagnosed glioma. Study summary: Males made up 62.5% and females about 40% of treated patients, whose mean age was 40.4 years. Patients had received radiotherapy, temozolomide, or both previously, most receiving both. Study-level findings and limits: The study observed vaccine-induced immune responses in more than 80% of patients.

V was cut by 7 bases and J by 7 bases, with 18 bases left in between. CDR3 length: 13 residues. Germline V gives CDR1 SQVTM, CDR2 ANQGSEA. Time point indicated: baseline, week 1 (first vaccination visit). The treatment denotes: pre-vaccination baseline after standard-of-care therapy. Astrocytomas found in donors were new, WHO grade 3 or 4, IDH1-mutant and ATRX-lost. Data came from immunoSEQ multiplex PCR; TCRdb stores just in-frame clones and leaves some out. The sample gives roughly 84,000 clones, over 75% of which show up once; about 5.3% is in the top ten. This specimen consisted of PBMCs, obtained from a glioma patient treated with radiotherapy, temozolomide or both. This sequence originates from a man aged 35 to 55 with glioma. Some clones in this sample may be carry-over from other donors' samples. The chain joins TRBV29-1 to TRBJ2-3, with a possible D match to TRBD2 (7 bases). DNA of the CDR3: TGCAGCGGGCGAGGGGGGGCCATGTATACGCAGTATTTT. Residues: CSGRGGAMYTQYF.